The source of this T cell receptor beta chain is a study of glioma-infiltrating T cells. Study-wide results and caveats: CDR3 overlap between tissue and blood was very small. Non-neoplastic patients had below-expected tissue-blood divergence, while all gliomas exceeded expectation.

About this clonotype itself: Its antigen is as yet unknown.

Amplification of TCR alpha and beta CDR3 regions from RNA used iRepertoire nested multiplex PCR. Tissue mRNA or PBMC total RNA, roughly 85-450 ng, went into one-step reverse transcription and amplification. TCRdb processed the multiplex PCR reads anew with MiXCR; each CDR3 protein has one entry. The profile shows roughly 120,000 distinct CDR3 sequences, approximately 25% of them singletons. The CDR3 is made up of 14 amino acids. The V and J ends lost 10 bases and 1 base, in that order; junction bases with no gene match: 7. The germline CDR1 and CDR2 sequences are SNHLY and FYNNEI. The V call is TRBV2, the J call TRBJ2-3, with 8 positions matching TRBD2. Source material: glioma tissue, nonneoplastic brain tissue, or PBMCs (not recorded which). The sequence came from a human donor with low-grade glioma or glioblastoma, undergoing nonglioma brain surgery, or in good health (not recorded which). The DNA of the CDR3 is TGTGCCAACAGGATACTAGCGGGCACAGATACGCAGTATTTT. This translates into CANRILAGTDTQYF.